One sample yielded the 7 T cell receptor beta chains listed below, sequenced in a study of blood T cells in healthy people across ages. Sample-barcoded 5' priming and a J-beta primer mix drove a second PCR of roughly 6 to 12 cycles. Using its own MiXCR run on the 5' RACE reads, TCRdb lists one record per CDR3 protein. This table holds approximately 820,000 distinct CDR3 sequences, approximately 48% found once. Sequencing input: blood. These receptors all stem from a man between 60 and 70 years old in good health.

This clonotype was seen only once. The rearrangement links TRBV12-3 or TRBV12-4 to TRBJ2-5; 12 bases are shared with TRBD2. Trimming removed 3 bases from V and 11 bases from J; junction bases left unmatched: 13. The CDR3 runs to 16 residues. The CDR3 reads CASSFHTSGGRDEQYF. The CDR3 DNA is TGTGCCAGCAGTTTCCATACTAGCGGGGGGCGGGATGAGCAGTACTTC.

The chain's CDR3 is CSARDLYDSGGTTDTQYF. DNA of the CDR3: TGCAGTGCTAGAGATCTTTATGATAGCGGGGGGACCACAGATACGCAGTATTTT. The genes are TRBV20-1 and TRBJ2-3; TRBD2 agrees at 10 bases. Trimming took 0 bases from V and 2 from J; bases not matched to a gene: 11. In germline, CDR1 is DFQATT, CDR2 SNEGSKA (reference sequence). The CDR3 sequence is 18 residues long.

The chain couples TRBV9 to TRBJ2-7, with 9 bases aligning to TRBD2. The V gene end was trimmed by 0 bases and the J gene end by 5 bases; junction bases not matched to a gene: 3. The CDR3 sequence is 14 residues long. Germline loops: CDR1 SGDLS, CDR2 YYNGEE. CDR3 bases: TGTGCCAGCAGCGTAGGGTCTAGCGGGGACGAGCAGTACTTC. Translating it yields CASSVGSSGDEQYF. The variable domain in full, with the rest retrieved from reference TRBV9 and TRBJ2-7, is DSGVTQTPKHLITATGQRVTLRCSPRSGDLSVYWYQQSLDQGLQFLIQYYNGEERAKGNILERFSAQQFPDLHSELNLSSLELGDSALYFCASSVGSSGDEQYFGPGTRLTVT.

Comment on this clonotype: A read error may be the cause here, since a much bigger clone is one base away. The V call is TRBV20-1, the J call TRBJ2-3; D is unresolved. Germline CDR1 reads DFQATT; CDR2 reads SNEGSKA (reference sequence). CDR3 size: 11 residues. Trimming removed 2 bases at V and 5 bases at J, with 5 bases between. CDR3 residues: CSARIGDTQYF. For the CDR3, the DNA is TGCAGTGCTAGAATAGGAGATACGCAGTATTTT.

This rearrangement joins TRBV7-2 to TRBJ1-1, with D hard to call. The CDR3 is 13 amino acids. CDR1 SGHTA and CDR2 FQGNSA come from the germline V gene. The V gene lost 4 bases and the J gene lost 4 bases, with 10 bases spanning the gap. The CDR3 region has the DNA TGTGCCAGCAGCTCCGTGGCGACCACTGAAGCTTTCTTT. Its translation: CASSSVATTEAFF. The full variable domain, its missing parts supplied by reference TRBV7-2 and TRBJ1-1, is GAGVSQSPSNKVTEKGKDVELRCDPISGHTALYWYRQSLGQGLEFLIYFQGNSAPDKSGLPSDRFSAERTGGSVSTLTIQRTQQEDSAVYLCASSSVATTEAFFGQGTRLTVV.

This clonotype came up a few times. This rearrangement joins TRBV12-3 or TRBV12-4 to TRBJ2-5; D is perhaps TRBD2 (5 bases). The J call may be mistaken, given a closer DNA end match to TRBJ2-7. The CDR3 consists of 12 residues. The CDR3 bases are TGTGCCAGCAGCTCCGGGAACGGCGAGCAGTACTTC. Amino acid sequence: CASSSGNGEQYF.

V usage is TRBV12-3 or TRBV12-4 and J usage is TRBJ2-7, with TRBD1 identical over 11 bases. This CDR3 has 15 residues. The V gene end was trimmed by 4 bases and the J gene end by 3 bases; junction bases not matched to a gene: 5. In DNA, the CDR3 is TGTGCCAGCAGTTCGATAGGGACAGGGGGCTACGAGCAGTACTTC. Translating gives CASSSIGTGGYEQYF.